The rows below give T cell receptor beta chains drawn from one sample of a study of radiotherapy plus CTLA-4 blockade in lung cancer. The assay was immunoSEQ multiplex PCR, and TCRdb's table has in-frame clones only and misses some. The sample contains 71,000 or so clones, 85% to 90% of which appear only once. The starting material was peripheral blood, obtained from a patient treated with radiotherapy plus ipilimumab. The receptors derive from a human donor with non-small cell lung cancer who had stable disease on radiotherapy plus ipilimumab. CDR3s include the opening cysteine and the closing phenylalanine or tryptophan. D genes are given only for firm matches. Part of the rows lack a size; the others show once, few, many or a class for expanded clones.

CDR3 protein: CASSDNPSPNYGYTF; CDR3 DNA: TGTGCCAGCAGTGACAATCCCTCCCCTAACTATGGCTACACCTTC; clone size: -; J gene: TRBJ1-2; D gene: -; V gene: TRBV2
CDR3 protein: CASSQAAGGARTEAFF; CDR3 DNA: TGTGCCAGCAGCCAAGCGGCGGGGGGGGCGAGGACTGAAGCTTTCTTT; clone size: -; J gene: TRBJ1-1; D gene: -; V gene: TRBV4-2
CDR3 protein: CASSERTGGGADTGELFF; CDR3 DNA: TGTGCCAGCAGTGAAAGGACCGGCGGGGGGGCGGACACCGGGGAGCTGTTTTTT; clone size: once; J gene: TRBJ2-2; D gene: TRBD2; V gene: TRBV6-1
CDR3 protein: CASFPGRPSYEQYF; CDR3 DNA: TGTGCCAGCTTTCCAGGGAGGCCCTCCTACGAGCAGTACTTC; clone size: -; J gene: TRBJ2-7; D gene: -; V gene: TRBV7-2
CDR3 protein: CASSLVGDTPLHF; CDR3 DNA: TGTGCCAGCAGTTTGGTAGGGGATACACCCCTCCACTTT; clone size: -; J gene: TRBJ1-6; D gene: -; V gene: TRBV28
CDR3 protein: CASSFLRGSGTDTQYF; CDR3 DNA: TGTGCCAGCAGCTTCCTCAGGGGGAGCGGCACAGATACGCAGTATTTT; clone size: -; J gene: TRBJ2-3; D gene: TRBD1; V gene: TRBV7-9
CDR3 protein: CASSAETGGYEQYF; CDR3 DNA: TGTGCCAGCAGCGCTGAGACAGGGGGCTACGAGCAGTACTTC; clone size: -; J gene: TRBJ2-7; D gene: TRBD1; V gene: TRBV9
CDR3 protein: CASSQGPQGNSYEQYF; CDR3 DNA: TGCGCCAGCAGCCAAGGACCACAGGGGAATAGCTACGAGCAGTACTTC; clone size: -; J gene: TRBJ2-7; D gene: TRBD1; V gene: TRBV4-1
CDR3 protein: CASSTRLGPEAFF; CDR3 DNA: TGTGCCAGTAGTACCCGGTTGGGCCCTGAAGCTTTCTTT; clone size: -; J gene: TRBJ1-1; D gene: -; V gene: TRBV19
CDR3 protein: CASSEGPQREGRRRETQYF; CDR3 DNA: TGTGCCAGCAGTGAAGGCCCCCAGCGGGAGGGCCGACGAAGGGAGACCCAGTACTTC; clone size: -; J gene: TRBJ2-5; D gene: TRBD2; V gene: TRBV2
CDR3 protein: CASSPQKRGVETQYF; CDR3 DNA: TGTGCCAGCAGCCCGCAGAAGCGGGGGGTAGAGACCCAGTACTTC; clone size: -; J gene: TRBJ2-5; D gene: TRBD2; V gene: TRBV7-2
CDR3 protein: CASSWGQGSYGYTF; CDR3 DNA: TGCGCCAGCAGCTGGGGACAGGGAAGCTATGGCTACACCTTC; clone size: -; J gene: TRBJ1-2; D gene: TRBD1; V gene: TRBV5-1
CDR3 protein: CASSNGWPPYTEAFF; CDR3 DNA: TGTGCCAGTAGTAACGGGTGGCCCCCGTACACTGAAGCTTTCTTT; clone size: -; J gene: TRBJ1-1; D gene: -; V gene: TRBV19
CDR3 protein: CASSPPTGVNTEAFF; CDR3 DNA: TGTGCCAGCAGCCCTCCGACAGGGGTTAACACTGAAGCTTTCTTT; clone size: -; J gene: TRBJ1-1; D gene: TRBD1; V gene: TRBV7-2
CDR3 protein: CASSRDSIEPLHF; CDR3 DNA: TGTGCCAGCAGCCGGGACAGCATAGAACCCCTCCACTTT; clone size: -; J gene: TRBJ1-6; D gene: TRBD1; V gene: TRBV11-2
CDR3 protein: CASSQTGISYNEQFF; CDR3 DNA: TGTGCCAGCAGTCAGACAGGGATCTCCTACAATGAGCAGTTCTTC; clone size: -; J gene: TRBJ2-1; D gene: TRBD1; V gene: TRBV28
CDR3 protein: CASSGKTSGGGDWGYHEQYF; CDR3 DNA: TGTGCCAGCAGTGGGAAGACCAGCGGAGGGGGGGATTGGGGATATCACGAGCAGTACTTC; clone size: -; J gene: TRBJ2-7; D gene: -; V gene: TRBV6-1
CDR3 protein: CASKTSGTPSSGANVLTF; CDR3 DNA: TGTGCCAGCAAGACTAGCGGGACACCCAGCTCTGGGGCCAACGTCCTGACTTTC; clone size: -; J gene: TRBJ2-6; D gene: TRBD2; V gene: TRBV27
CDR3 protein: CASSRDFSGLKGYTF; CDR3 DNA: TGTGCCAGTAGTAGGGACTTCAGCGGCCTGAAAGGCTACACCTTC; clone size: -; J gene: TRBJ1-2; D gene: -; V gene: TRBV19
CDR3 protein: CASSPGIGQSNTEAFF; CDR3 DNA: TGTGCCAGCAGTCCTGGTATCGGCCAAAGTAACACTGAAGCTTTCTTT; clone size: -; J gene: TRBJ1-1; D gene: -; V gene: TRBV2
CDR3 protein: CASSFVRINEQFF; CDR3 DNA: TGTGCCAGCAGCTTCGTTAGGATCAATGAGCAGTTCTTC; clone size: -; J gene: TRBJ2-1; D gene: -; V gene: TRBV5-5
CDR3 protein: CASSESRTGTLRLAKNIQYF; CDR3 DNA: TGTGCCAGCAGTGAATCCAGGACAGGGACCCTGCGCCTAGCCAAAAACATTCAGTACTTC; clone size: -; J gene: TRBJ2-4; D gene: TRBD1; V gene: TRBV6-1
CDR3 protein: CASSGQGGLADRYEQYF; CDR3 DNA: TGTGCCAGCAGTGGCCAGGGCGGACTAGCGGACCGATACGAGCAGTACTTC; clone size: -; J gene: TRBJ2-7; D gene: TRBD2; V gene: TRBV25-1
CDR3 protein: CASSPGGSQYF; CDR3 DNA: TGTGCCAGCTCTCCGGGAGGCTCCCAGTACTTC; clone size: few; J gene: TRBJ2-5; D gene: TRBD2; V gene: TRBV11-2
CDR3 protein: CASRSGTGGNYGYTF; CDR3 DNA: TGTGCCAGCAGGTCCGGGACAGGGGGGAACTATGGCTACACCTTC; clone size: -; J gene: TRBJ1-2; D gene: TRBD1; V gene: TRBV6-1
CDR3 protein: CASSLETSGLSGNTQYF; CDR3 DNA: TGCGCCAGCAGCTTGGAGACTAGCGGGCTATCAGGGAATACGCAGTATTTT; clone size: -; J gene: TRBJ2-3; D gene: TRBD2; V gene: TRBV5-1
CDR3 protein: CASSPRGAGTDTQYF; CDR3 DNA: TGTGCCAGCAGCCCTAGAGGGGCTGGGACAGATACGCAGTATTTT; clone size: -; J gene: TRBJ2-3; D gene: -; V gene: TRBV9
CDR3 protein: CASSPPLQDYGYTF; CDR3 DNA: TGTGCCAGCAGCCCCCCCCTACAGGACTATGGCTACACCTTC; clone size: -; J gene: TRBJ1-2; D gene: -; V gene: TRBV7-8
CDR3 protein: CASSPAHQETQYF; CDR3 DNA: TGTGCCAGCAGCCCCGCCCACCAAGAGACCCAGTACTTC; clone size: -; J gene: TRBJ2-5; D gene: -; V gene: TRBV28